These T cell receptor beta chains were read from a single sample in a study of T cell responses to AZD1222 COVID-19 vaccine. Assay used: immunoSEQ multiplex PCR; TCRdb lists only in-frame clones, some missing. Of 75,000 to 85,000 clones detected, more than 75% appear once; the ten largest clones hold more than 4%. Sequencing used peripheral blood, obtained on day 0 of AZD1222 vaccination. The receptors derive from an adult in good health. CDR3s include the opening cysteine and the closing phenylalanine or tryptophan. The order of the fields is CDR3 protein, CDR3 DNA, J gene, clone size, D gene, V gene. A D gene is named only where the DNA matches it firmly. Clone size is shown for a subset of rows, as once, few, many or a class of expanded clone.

CDR3 protein: CASSLAGTGDYEQYF
CDR3 DNA: TGTGCCAGCAGCTTAGCAGGGACAGGGGACTACGAGCAGTACTTC
J gene: TRBJ2-7
clone size: -
D gene: TRBD1
V gene: TRBV7-2

CDR3 protein: CASSAATGSTDTQYF
CDR3 DNA: TGCGCCAGCAGTGCCGCGACAGGAAGCACAGATACGCAGTATTTT
J gene: TRBJ2-3
clone size: -
D gene: -
V gene: TRBV5-1

CDR3 protein: CASSSWGRGRLEDTGELFF
CDR3 DNA: TGTGCCAGCAGCTCCTGGGGCAGGGGGCGCTTGGAGGACACCGGGGAGCTGTTTTTT
J gene: TRBJ2-2
clone size: once
D gene: TRBD1
V gene: TRBV11-2

CDR3 protein: CASSLEGGYTF
CDR3 DNA: TGTGCCAGCAGTTTAGAAGGTGGCTACACCTTC
J gene: TRBJ1-2
clone size: -
D gene: -
V gene: TRBV12-3/TRBV12-4

CDR3 protein: CASSLEEQPQHF
CDR3 DNA: TGTGCCAGCAGCTTAGAAGAACAGCCCCAGCATTTT
J gene: TRBJ1-5
clone size: -
D gene: -
V gene: TRBV11-3

CDR3 protein: CASSPSGDNYGYTF
CDR3 DNA: TGTGCCAGCAGCCCTTCTGGGGATAACTATGGCTACACCTTC
J gene: TRBJ1-2
clone size: -
D gene: -
V gene: TRBV3-1/TRBV3-2

CDR3 protein: CATRDGPEDEQYF
CDR3 DNA: TGTGCCACCAGGGACGGTCCGGAGGACGAGCAGTACTTC
J gene: TRBJ2-7
clone size: -
D gene: -
V gene: TRBV24-1

CDR3 protein: CASSLDGTGNTEAFF
CDR3 DNA: TGTGCCAGCAGCTTAGACGGGACAGGGAACACTGAAGCTTTCTTT
J gene: TRBJ1-1
clone size: -
D gene: TRBD1
V gene: TRBV13

CDR3 protein: CASNPWGAFNEQFF
CDR3 DNA: TGCGCCAGCAACCCATGGGGGGCTTTTAATGAGCAGTTCTTC
J gene: TRBJ2-1
clone size: -
D gene: -
V gene: TRBV10-1

CDR3 protein: CAWSVGSYNSPLHF
CDR3 DNA: TGTGCCTGGAGTGTTGGATCATATAATTCACCCCTCCACTTT
J gene: TRBJ1-6
clone size: -
D gene: -
V gene: TRBV30

CDR3 protein: CASSLQGPQGEAFF
CDR3 DNA: TGTGCCAGCAGCCTTCAGGGCCCCCAAGGGGAAGCTTTCTTT
J gene: TRBJ1-1
clone size: -
D gene: -
V gene: TRBV7-9

CDR3 protein: CSVSDTGELFF
CDR3 DNA: TGCAGCGTTTCGGACACCGGGGAGCTGTTTTTT
J gene: TRBJ2-2
clone size: -
D gene: -
V gene: TRBV29-1

CDR3 protein: CASSSTGSYEQYF
CDR3 DNA: TGTGCCAGCAGTTCGACAGGGAGCTACGAGCAGTACTTC
J gene: TRBJ2-7
clone size: -
D gene: TRBD1
V gene: TRBV28

CDR3 protein: CASSQEGQRGYNEQFF
CDR3 DNA: TGTGCCAGCAGCCAAGAGGGACAGCGGGGCTACAATGAGCAGTTCTTC
J gene: TRBJ2-1
clone size: few
D gene: -
V gene: TRBV3-1/TRBV3-2

CDR3 protein: CASSLGQGTDTQYF
CDR3 DNA: TGTGCCAGCAGCTTAGGACAGGGCACAGATACGCAGTATTTT
J gene: TRBJ2-3
clone size: -
D gene: -
V gene: TRBV11-2

CDR3 protein: CASGQDRANEKLFF
CDR3 DNA: TGCGCCAGCGGGCAGGACAGGGCTAATGAAAAACTGTTTTTT
J gene: TRBJ1-4
clone size: -
D gene: TRBD1
V gene: TRBV5-1

CDR3 protein: CASSPRTQKGNTIYF
CDR3 DNA: TGTGCCAGTAGCCCCAGGACCCAAAAAGGAAACACCATATATTTT
J gene: TRBJ1-3
clone size: -
D gene: -
V gene: TRBV19

CDR3 protein: CSATGPGTGSGYTF
CDR3 DNA: TGCAGCGCCACTGGACCCGGGACAGGGAGTGGCTACACCTTC
J gene: TRBJ1-2
clone size: -
D gene: TRBD1
V gene: TRBV29-1

CDR3 protein: CASSVGGTALYGYTF
CDR3 DNA: TGTGCCAGCAGCGTAGGGGGGACAGCTTTATATGGCTACACCTTC
J gene: TRBJ1-2
clone size: -
D gene: TRBD1
V gene: TRBV9

CDR3 protein: CASTEDLNTEAFF
CDR3 DNA: TGTGCCAGCACCGAAGACCTGAACACTGAAGCTTTCTTT
J gene: TRBJ1-1
clone size: -
D gene: -
V gene: TRBV28

CDR3 protein: CASSPLGLNTEAFF
CDR3 DNA: TGTGCCAGCTCACCACTAGGGTTGAACACTGAAGCTTTCTTT
J gene: TRBJ1-1
clone size: -
D gene: -
V gene: TRBV18

CDR3 protein: CASSLGPQTNYGYTF
CDR3 DNA: TGTGCCAGCAGCTTAGGCCCGCAAACTAACTATGGCTACACCTTC
J gene: TRBJ1-2
clone size: -
D gene: -
V gene: TRBV7-9

CDR3 protein: CASSPDRAGWYDTEAFF
CDR3 DNA: TGTGCCAGCAGCCCTGACAGGGCAGGATGGTACGACACTGAAGCTTTCTTT
J gene: TRBJ1-1
clone size: -
D gene: TRBD1
V gene: TRBV7-9

CDR3 protein: CASKETTEGKGSPLHF
CDR3 DNA: TGTGCCAGCAAAGAAACCACAGAGGGCAAGGGTTCACCCCTCCACTTT
J gene: TRBJ1-6
clone size: once
D gene: -
V gene: TRBV2

CDR3 protein: CASSLGTVNEQFF
CDR3 DNA: TGTGCCAGCAGTTTGGGGACAGTCAATGAGCAGTTCTTC
J gene: TRBJ2-1
clone size: -
D gene: TRBD1
V gene: TRBV27

CDR3 protein: CASRGAGGQPQHF
CDR3 DNA: TGTGCCAGCAGGGGGGCCGGAGGGCAGCCCCAGCATTTT
J gene: TRBJ1-5
clone size: -
D gene: -
V gene: TRBV6-4

CDR3 protein: CASSQVGRASGNISYEQYF
CDR3 DNA: TGCGCCAGCAGCCAAGTCGGCAGGGCTTCGGGAAATATCTCCTACGAGCAGTACTTC
J gene: TRBJ2-7
clone size: -
D gene: -
V gene: TRBV4-1

CDR3 protein: CASSPGLATNEKLFF
CDR3 DNA: TGTGCCAGCAGCCCGGGGCTTGCAACTAATGAAAAACTGTTTTTT
J gene: TRBJ1-4
clone size: -
D gene: -
V gene: TRBV7-6

CDR3 protein: CASRKGQNTEAFF
CDR3 DNA: TGTGCCAGCAGGAAGGGGCAGAACACTGAAGCTTTCTTT
J gene: TRBJ1-1
clone size: -
D gene: -
V gene: TRBV14

CDR3 protein: CASSLYGRTGQPSQETQYF
CDR3 DNA: TGTGCCAGCAGCTTATATGGTCGCACGGGACAGCCCTCCCAAGAGACCCAGTACTTC
J gene: TRBJ2-5
clone size: -
D gene: TRBD1
V gene: TRBV11-3

CDR3 protein: CASSEGGGPSYEQYF
CDR3 DNA: TGTGCCAGCAGTGAAGGCGGGGGCCCCTCCTACGAGCAGTACTTC
J gene: TRBJ2-7
clone size: -
D gene: -
V gene: TRBV6-1

CDR3 protein: CAWSRQGAVDEQYF
CDR3 DNA: TGTGCCTGGAGTAGACAGGGGGCGGTGGACGAGCAGTACTTC
J gene: TRBJ2-7
clone size: -
D gene: TRBD1
V gene: TRBV30

CDR3 protein: CASSVQPTSTDTQYF
CDR3 DNA: TGCGCCAGCAGTGTCCAGCCCACTAGCACAGATACGCAGTATTTT
J gene: TRBJ2-3
clone size: -
D gene: -
V gene: TRBV5-1

CDR3 protein: CASRSLGHRGTDTQYF
CDR3 DNA: TGTGCCAGCAGGTCCCTGGGGCACAGGGGCACAGATACGCAGTATTTT
J gene: TRBJ2-3
clone size: -
D gene: -
V gene: TRBV28

CDR3 protein: CAWIEPGSPEAFF
CDR3 DNA: TGTGCCTGGATCGAACCCGGGTCTCCTGAAGCTTTCTTT
J gene: TRBJ1-1
clone size: -
D gene: -
V gene: TRBV30

CDR3 protein: CAITGGENTGELFF
CDR3 DNA: TGTGCCATCACAGGGGGGGAGAACACCGGGGAGCTGTTTTTT
J gene: TRBJ2-2
clone size: -
D gene: -
V gene: TRBV10-3

CDR3 protein: CASSLDGGAFYNEQFF
CDR3 DNA: TGTGCCAGCAGCTTGGACGGGGGGGCCTTCTACAATGAGCAGTTCTTC
J gene: TRBJ2-1
clone size: -
D gene: TRBD2
V gene: TRBV5-6

CDR3 protein: CASSQEDDRASAGELFF
CDR3 DNA: TGCGCCAGCAGCCAAGAGGACGACAGGGCTTCCGCCGGGGAGCTGTTTTTT
J gene: TRBJ2-2
clone size: -
D gene: TRBD1
V gene: TRBV4-1

CDR3 protein: CASTPNRGTEAFF
CDR3 DNA: TGTGCCAGCACCCCTAACAGGGGTACTGAAGCTTTCTTT
J gene: TRBJ1-1
clone size: -
D gene: TRBD1
V gene: TRBV7-9

CDR3 protein: CASSQSDRANGYTF
CDR3 DNA: TGTGCCAGCAGCCAGTCTGACAGGGCGAATGGCTACACCTTC
J gene: TRBJ1-2
clone size: -
D gene: TRBD1
V gene: TRBV3-1/TRBV3-2

CDR3 protein: CASSLGTGDTEAFF
CDR3 DNA: TGTGCCAGCAGCTTGGGTACAGGGGACACTGAAGCTTTCTTT
J gene: TRBJ1-1
clone size: -
D gene: TRBD1
V gene: TRBV5-5

CDR3 protein: CASSYHGQGAYEQYF
CDR3 DNA: TGTGCCAGCAGTTACCACGGCCAGGGGGCCTACGAGCAGTACTTC
J gene: TRBJ2-7
clone size: -
D gene: TRBD1
V gene: TRBV6-2/TRBV6-3

CDR3 protein: CASSQSSQGRDGISGANVLTF
CDR3 DNA: TGCGCCAGCAGTCAATCGTCACAGGGACGGGACGGTATATCTGGGGCCAACGTCCTGACTTTC
J gene: TRBJ2-6
clone size: -
D gene: -
V gene: TRBV23-1

CDR3 protein: CASSLGQVTYGYTF
CDR3 DNA: TGCGCCAGCAGCTTGGGACAGGTGACCTATGGCTACACCTTC
J gene: TRBJ1-2
clone size: -
D gene: -
V gene: TRBV5-1

CDR3 protein: CASGSSYEQYF
CDR3 DNA: TGTGCCAGCGGATCTTCCTACGAGCAGTACTTC
J gene: TRBJ2-7
clone size: -
D gene: -
V gene: TRBV6-5

CDR3 protein: CASSYSMGGGDTEAFF
CDR3 DNA: TGTGCCAGCAGTTACTCGATGGGAGGGGGCGACACTGAAGCTTTCTTT
J gene: TRBJ1-1
clone size: -
D gene: TRBD1
V gene: TRBV6-5

CDR3 protein: CASSYSPGRSYEQYF
CDR3 DNA: TGTGCCAGCAGTTACTCGCCGGGACGGAGCTACGAGCAGTACTTC
J gene: TRBJ2-7
clone size: -
D gene: -
V gene: TRBV6-5

CDR3 protein: CASSLGTFGGYTF
CDR3 DNA: TGTGCCAGCAGCCTAGGGACATTCGGTGGCTACACCTTC
J gene: TRBJ1-2
clone size: -
D gene: -
V gene: TRBV7-2

CDR3 protein: CASREGYTEAFF
CDR3 DNA: TGTGCCAGCAGGGAGGGGTACACTGAAGCTTTCTTT
J gene: TRBJ1-1
clone size: -
D gene: -
V gene: TRBV2

CDR3 protein: CASRVEDYEQYF
CDR3 DNA: TGTGCCAGCAGGGTGGAAGACTACGAGCAGTACTTC
J gene: TRBJ2-7
clone size: once
D gene: -
V gene: TRBV2

CDR3 protein: CASSPLEQGSYNEQFF
CDR3 DNA: TGCGCCAGCAGCCCACTAGAACAAGGCTCCTACAATGAGCAGTTCTTC
J gene: TRBJ2-1
clone size: once
D gene: -
V gene: TRBV5-1

CDR3 protein: CATSDPGREGNEQYF
CDR3 DNA: TGTGCCACCAGTGACCCTGGCCGGGAGGGAAACGAGCAGTACTTC
J gene: TRBJ2-7
clone size: -
D gene: TRBD2
V gene: TRBV24-1

CDR3 protein: CATSDPPSNQPQHF
CDR3 DNA: TGTGCCACCTCGGACCCTCCCAGCAATCAGCCCCAGCATTTT
J gene: TRBJ1-5
clone size: -
D gene: -
V gene: TRBV10-3